The source of this T cell receptor (beta chain) is a study of shared clonotypes between healthy human individuals. The assay was immunoSEQ multiplex PCR, and TCRdb's table has in-frame clones only and misses some. This repertoire shows some 580,000 clones, 98% found once; its top ten account for 0.3%. As defined, naive CD8 cells were CD45RO-negative and positively selected for CCR7, with terminally differentiated effector memory CD45RA+ cells excluded. Healthy HIV-negative adults with no recent acute infections or vaccinations were recruited as donors. CDR3 length equals 15 residues. Germline-derived CDR1 and CDR2 are MGHRA and YSYEKL. Details on this clone: The junction departs from germline at one end; a sequencing error may be responsible.

The TCR sequence derives from a man in his thirties or forties in good health. The chain joins TRBV4-1 to TRBJ2-7, with D possibly matching TRBD2 (5 bases). What was sequenced was naive CD8+ T cells sorted from blood. This chain's CDR3 is CASSQGLAGGYEQHF. CDR3 nucleotide sequence: TGCGCCAGCAGCCAAGGGCTAGCCGGTGGGTACGAGCAGCACTTC.